These T cell receptor beta chains were read from a single sample in a study of cytomegalovirus exposure and HLA in healthy donors. Data came from immunoSEQ multiplex PCR; TCRdb stores just in-frame clones and leaves some out. The table records around 140,000 clones, 82% of them present only once. The specimen sequenced was PBMCs. These receptors came from a male donor in good health and CMV-seronegative. CDR3s include the opening cysteine and the closing phenylalanine or tryptophan. The D gene is left open where the match is weak. Clone size appears in some rows only: once, few, many, or a class for an expanded clone.

>few|TRBD1|TRBV10-3|TRBJ2-1
CAISDPPGQGIHEQFF
TGTGCCATCAGTGACCCGCCGGGACAGGGGATACATGAGCAGTTCTTC
>.|TRBD2|TRBV4-1|TRBJ2-5
CASSQDFREGVSQYF
TGCGCCAGCAGCCAAGATTTCCGGGAGGGAGTATCCCAGTACTTC
>.|TRBD2|TRBV4-3|TRBJ2-1
CASSQGPSREVRDEQFF
TGCGCCAGCAGCCAAGGTCCCTCGCGGGAGGTTAGGGATGAGCAGTTCTTC
>.|TRBD2|TRBV7-2|TRBJ2-1
CASSLGTSGRVEQFF
TGTGCCAGCAGCCTGGGGACTAGCGGGAGGGTAGAGCAGTTCTTC
>.|.|TRBV27|TRBJ2-1
CASSLYRDNEQFF
TGTGCCAGCAGTTTATACAGAGACAATGAGCAGTTCTTC
>few|TRBD2|TRBV11-3|TRBJ2-2
CASRPTSGGTGELFF
TGTGCCAGCAGACCGACTAGCGGGGGCACCGGGGAGCTGTTTTTT
>.|TRBD1|TRBV27|TRBJ2-7
CASRQGASLEQYF
TGTGCCAGCAGACAGGGGGCTTCCCTCGAGCAGTACTTC
>once|TRBD1|TRBV4-1|TRBJ1-2
CASSLDRTYGYTF
TGCGCCAGCAGCCTGGACAGGACGTATGGCTACACCTTC
>.|TRBD1|TRBV5-1|TRBJ1-5
CASSLGQGGQPQHF
TGCGCCAGCAGCCTCGGGCAGGGGGGACAGCCCCAGCATTTT
>.|.|TRBV5-1|TRBJ2-1
CASSPQALNEQFF
TGCGCCAGCAGCCCGCAAGCCCTCAATGAGCAGTTCTTC
>few|.|TRBV6-4|TRBJ2-2
CASSAANTGELFF
TGTGCCAGCAGTGCAGCGAACACCGGGGAGCTGTTTTTT
>.|.|TRBV19|TRBJ2-4
CASRRSAKNIQYF
TGTGCCAGTAGGCGGTCGGCCAAAAACATTCAGTACTTC
>.|.|TRBV5-1|TRBJ2-7
CASSPYRRGHDEQYF
TGCGCCAGCAGCCCATACAGAAGGGGCCACGACGAGCAGTACTTC
>.|.|TRBV7-8|TRBJ2-3
CASSLAPGLTSTDTQYF
TGTGCCAGCAGCTTGGCCCCGGGACTCACTAGCACAGATACGCAGTATTTT
>.|.|TRBV6-5|TRBJ1-1
CASSYSSSIFGAFF
TGTGCCAGCAGTTACTCGAGCTCAATCTTCGGAGCTTTCTTT
>once|TRBD1|TRBV30|TRBJ1-5
CAWSEVDRDGQPQHF
TGTGCCTGGAGTGAGGTTGACAGGGATGGTCAGCCCCAGCATTTT
>few|TRBD2|TRBV30|TRBJ2-1
CAWSVGGSGFYNEQFF
TGTGCCTGGAGTGTAGGCGGGAGCGGGTTCTACAATGAGCAGTTCTTC
>.|TRBD1|TRBV9|TRBJ2-5
CASSSGTGKGTGQYF
TGTGCCAGCAGCTCCGGGACAGGGAAGGGGACGGGCCAGTACTTC
>.|TRBD2|TRBV5-1|TRBJ2-5
CASSLTLTGTSGGRETQYF
TGCGCCAGCAGCTTGACGCTTACCGGGACTAGCGGGGGTCGAGAGACCCAGTACTTC
>few|TRBD2|TRBV19|TRBJ2-7
CASSIDLAGGIYEQYF
TGTGCCAGTAGTATAGACCTAGCGGGTGGGATCTACGAGCAGTACTTC
>.|.|TRBV2|TRBJ2-1
CASVLESYNEQFF
TGTGCCAGCGTTCTGGAGTCCTACAATGAGCAGTTCTTC
>.|.|TRBV28|TRBJ1-5
CASSRGTNQPQHF
TGTGCCAGCAGTCGAGGAACCAATCAGCCCCAGCATTTT
>.|TRBD2|TRBV19|TRBJ2-7
CASKLAGSSYEQYF
TGTGCCAGTAAACTAGCGGGGAGCTCCTACGAGCAGTACTTC
>.|TRBD2|TRBV28|TRBJ2-7
CALGLAGKEQYF
TGTGCCCTGGGGCTAGCGGGGAAGGAGCAGTACTTC
>.|.|TRBV4-2|TRBJ2-7
CASSQDPGNSYEQYF
TGTGCCAGCAGCCAAGATCCAGGTAATTCCTACGAGCAGTACTTC
>.|.|TRBV9|TRBJ2-6
CASSEGTFSGANVLTF
TGTGCCAGCAGCGAGGGGACTTTCTCTGGGGCCAACGTCCTGACTTTC
>once|.|TRBV5-4|TRBJ2-5
CASRRGGKGQETQYF
TGTGCCAGCAGGAGGGGAGGAAAGGGGCAAGAGACCCAGTACTTC
>.|TRBD1|TRBV27|TRBJ2-7
CASSFSRGYEQYF
TGTGCCAGCAGTTTCTCCAGGGGGTACGAGCAGTACTTC
>once|TRBD2|TRBV7-2|TRBJ2-1
CASSLRPLAGLNEQFF
TGTGCCAGCAGCTTAAGGCCGCTAGCGGGATTAAATGAGCAGTTCTTC
>.|.|TRBV11-2|TRBJ2-1
CASSLVGSEQFF
TGTGCCAGCAGCTTAGTTGGGAGTGAGCAGTTCTTC
>.|TRBD2|TRBV28|TRBJ2-3
CASRLAGARADTQYF
TGTGCCAGCAGATTAGCGGGAGCCCGTGCAGATACGCAGTATTTT
>.|TRBD2|TRBV9|TRBJ2-3
CATRTSGRDTQYF
TGTGCCACGCGGACTAGCGGGAGAGATACGCAGTATTTT
>.|TRBD1|TRBV7-9|TRBJ1-4
CASREALGGEKLFF
TGTGCCAGCAGGGAGGCGTTAGGGGGCGAAAAACTGTTTTTT
>.|TRBD2|TRBV27|TRBJ2-1
CASSLGTSRNEQFF
TGTGCCAGCAGTTTAGGGACTAGTCGTAATGAGCAGTTCTTC
>.|TRBD2|TRBV11-2|TRBJ2-1
CASSALAGGSDAGGQFF
TGTGCCAGCAGCGCTCTAGCGGGAGGAAGTGATGCGGGCGGGCAGTTCTTC
>.|TRBD1|TRBV13|TRBJ2-7
CASSHGPGTGGTYEQYF
TGTGCCAGCAGCCACGGACCCGGGACAGGGGGAACCTACGAGCAGTACTTC
>.|TRBD2|TRBV11-2|TRBJ2-1
CASSHTPTSGTVFGEQFF
TGTGCCAGCAGCCACACCCCCACTAGCGGGACAGTTTTCGGTGAGCAGTTCTTC
>.|.|TRBV7-9|TRBJ1-3
CASSSRVPGNTIYF
TGTGCCAGCAGCTCGAGGGTTCCTGGAAACACCATATATTTT
>.|.|TRBV29-1|TRBJ2-7
CSVPTTGAEQYF
TGCAGCGTCCCTACTACGGGTGCCGAGCAGTACTTC
>.|.|TRBV9|TRBJ1-2
CASSSYSYGYTF
TGTGCCAGCAGCTCCTACAGCTATGGCTACACCTTC
>.|TRBD1|TRBV7-9|TRBJ2-7
CASSTTRDSGYEQYF
TGTGCCAGCAGCACCACCCGGGACAGCGGCTACGAGCAGTACTTC
>.|.|TRBV4-1|TRBJ2-1
CASSQDRGLAYNEQFF
TGCGCCAGCAGCCAAGATAGAGGGCTCGCCTACAATGAGCAGTTCTTC
>.|.|TRBV2|TRBJ1-2
CASVGLEGIGVGYGYTF
TGTGCCAGCGTCGGTCTGGAGGGAATTGGGGTAGGGTATGGCTACACCTTC
>.|.|TRBV27|TRBJ2-5
CASSPQGPQETQYF
TGTGCCAGCAGTCCACAGGGTCCCCAAGAGACCCAGTACTTC
>.|TRBD1|TRBV6-6|TRBJ1-3
CASSYSWTGAGNTIYF
TGTGCCAGCAGTTACTCCTGGACAGGGGCTGGAAACACCATATATTTT
>.|.|TRBV28|TRBJ2-5
CASTTPVGGASQETQYF
TGTGCCAGCACAACCCCTGTGGGGGGGGCCTCACAAGAGACCCAGTACTTC